This T cell receptor (beta chain) was sequenced for a study of Ad26.COV2.S vaccination and SARS-CoV-2 variants. Background on the study: Donor was in the COV1001 Ad26.COV2.S trial arm. Intramuscular Ad26.COV2.S doses were given once or twice, 56 days apart. The study, taken as a whole, reports: The TCR breadth and depth analyses may have produced an underestimate of total T cell responses.

The treatment denotes: 19 received Ad26.COV2.S at low or high dose, single or two shots; roughly five received placebo; per-sample allocation not given. The samples were gathered on day 63 after the first injection of vaccine or placebo. An Ad26 vector expressing Wuhan-strain SARS-CoV-2 spike served as the vaccine. After removal of 4 bases from V and 0 bases from J, the junction contained 7 bases not matched to a gene. Germline-derived CDR1 and CDR2 are KGHSH and LQKENI. This CDR3 comprises 16 residues. Turning to this clone: Antigen: not known.

Profiling relied on immunoSEQ multiplex PCR, and the TCRdb table lists in-frame clones only, not all of them. The table lists over 400,000 clones, 92% of them singletons. The material was peripheral blood, obtained in a trial of Ad26.COV2.S vaccine versus placebo. The chain links TRBV18 to TRBJ1-2, with 8 nucleotides matching TRBD1. The TCR was taken from a person between 18 and 60 years old who received the Ad26.COV2.S COVID-19 vaccine or a placebo. The CDR3 here is CASSLETGGTNYGYTF. CDR3 DNA: TGTGCCAGCTCACTTGAAACAGGGGGAACTAACTATGGCTACACCTTC.